This T cell receptor beta chain was recovered during a study of blood T cell repertoires in COVID-19. Across the study: From the United States, Italy and Spain came samples of acute and convalescent COVID-19.

Assay used: immunoSEQ multiplex PCR; TCRdb lists only in-frame clones, some missing. The sample lists about 22,000 clones; 80% were seen once. There are 16 residues in the CDR3. With 3 bases clipped from V and 3 bases from J, the junction kept 10 bases outside the gene matches. CDR1 SGHKS and CDR2 YYEKEE come from the germline V gene (reference sequence). The chain recombines TRBV5-5 with TRBJ2-7; 9 bases agree with TRBD2. The specimen was peripheral blood. The receptor was isolated from a man aged 60-69 years with active COVID-19. CDR3 DNA: TGTGCCAGCAGCTCGGGGGGCGCGGGAGGGTTCTACGAGCAGTACTTC. This gives the protein CASSSGGAGGFYEQYF.